This T cell receptor beta chain was observed in a study of CD8 T cells in ankylosing spondylitis. Study-wide points: A CD8+ phenotype characterized the disease-linked clones, which were relatively rare in peripheral blood. Reportedly, disease-linked clones are significantly enriched in ankylosing spondylitis patients' matched synovial fluid. Seemingly characteristic of ankylosing spondylitis blood was a TCR beta motif consisting of under ten highly homologous variants.

This clonotype was recorded a few times. Its antigen is as yet unknown. Each TCR beta library was made by quantitative 5'-RACE that incorporated molecular barcodes. TCRdb fed the 5' RACE reads into MiXCR, producing one record per CDR3 protein. The table records around 220,000 distinct CDR3 sequences, roughly a tenth of them present only once. The sequence came from a male donor with ankylosing spondylitis or in good health (not recorded which). What was sequenced was blood, either unsorted or a sorted T cell fraction (not recorded which).

The CDR3 DNA reads TGCGCCAGCAGCGAACAGGGGGCAGGTCAGCCCCAGCATTTT. Encoded protein: CASSEQGAGQPQHF. This sequence joins TRBV5-1 and TRBJ1-5, with 9 bases matching TRBD1. With V trimmed by 4 bases and J by 6 bases, 5 bases remained unmatched. The CDR3 has 14 amino acids. Germline CDR1 SGHRS, CDR2 YFSETQ.